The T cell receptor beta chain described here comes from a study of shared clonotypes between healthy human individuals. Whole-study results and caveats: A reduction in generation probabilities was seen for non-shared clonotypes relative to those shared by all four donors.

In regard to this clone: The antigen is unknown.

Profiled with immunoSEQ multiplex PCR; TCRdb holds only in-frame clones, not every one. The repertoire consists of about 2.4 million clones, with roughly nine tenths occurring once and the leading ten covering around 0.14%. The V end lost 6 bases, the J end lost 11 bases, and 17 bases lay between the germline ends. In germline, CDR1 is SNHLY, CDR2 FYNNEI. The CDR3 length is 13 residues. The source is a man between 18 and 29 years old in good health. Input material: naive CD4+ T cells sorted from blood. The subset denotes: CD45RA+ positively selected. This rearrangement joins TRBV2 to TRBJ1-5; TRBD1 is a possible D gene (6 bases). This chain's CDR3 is CASSTQTGFSQHF. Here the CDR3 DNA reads TGTGCCAGCAGCACTCAGACAGGTTTTTCCCAGCATTTT.